This passage covers 4 T cell receptor beta chains from one sample sequenced in a study of OX40 agonist ivuxolimab in advanced cancers. Libraries were prepared by immunoSEQ multiplex PCR; TCRdb keeps only in-frame clonotypes and omits some of them. Of about 73,000 clones listed, about 92% are singletons. Sequences were derived from CD4+ or CD8+ T cells sorted from blood, sampled in a trial of the OX40 agonist ivuxolimab. These receptors all come from an adult with an advanced solid tumor such as melanoma, head and neck, liver or kidney cancer.

The J gene is TRBJ2-7, the V gene TRBV5-1; the match to TRBD1 covers 11 bases. Germline V CDR1 and CDR2: SGHRS, YFSETQ. CDR3 length: 15 residues. With 4 bases clipped from V and 3 bases from J, the junction kept 6 bases outside the gene matches. The CDR3 sequence is CASSHPGTGGYEQYF. Written as DNA, the CDR3 is TGCGCCAGCAGCCATCCCGGGACAGGGGGCTACGAGCAGTACTTC.

The chain links TRBV25-1 to TRBJ2-3; 13 bases line up with TRBD2. Germline trimming cut 5 bases from V and 4 bases from J; bases unmatched to any gene: 9. Germline CDR1 and CDR2: MGHDK and SYGVNS. This CDR3 spans 17 amino acids. CDR3 bases: TGTGCCAGCAGTTTGGGTACTAGCGGGGGGGCATCAGATACGCAGTATTTT. As protein: CASSLGTSGGASDTQYF. Drawing the rest from reference TRBV25-1 and TRBJ2-3, the complete variable domain is EADIYQTPRYLVIGTGKKITLECSQTMGHDKMYWYQQDPGMELHLIHYSYGVNSTEKGDLSSESTVSRIRTEHFPLTLESARPSHTSQYLCASSLGTSGGASDTQYFGPGTRLTVL.

The gene calls are TRBV13 and TRBJ2-2, with D unresolved. From germline, CDR1 is PRHDT and CDR2 FYEKMQ (reference sequence). V was clipped by 1 base and J by 6 bases, with 6 bases between them. This CDR3 has 13 amino acids. CDR3 coding DNA: TGTGCCAGCAGCTTAGACCGTTCCGGGGAGCTGTTTTTT. Translated, it gives CASSLDRSGELFF.

This clone showed up just once. The chain couples TRBV13 to TRBJ2-7; 12 bases agree with TRBD2. The CDR3 consists of 16 residues. Losses at the gene ends were 5 bases for V and 1 base for J; bases not matched to a gene: 6. Per the germline V gene, CDR1 is PRHDT and CDR2 is FYEKMQ (reference sequence). The CDR3 loop is CASSLTSGGRSYEQYF. Here the CDR3 DNA reads TGTGCCAGCAGCCTAACTAGCGGGGGGAGGTCCTACGAGCAGTACTTC.